One and the same sample provided the 14 T cell receptor beta chains below, sequenced in a study of cytomegalovirus exposure and HLA in healthy donors. Vbeta (60) and Jbeta (13) primers were used in the PCR. Assay: immunoSEQ multiplex PCR; the TCRdb copy retains only in-frame clones and omits some. The table has around 170,000 clones, around 80% seen once; the top ten hold less than 2%. The sample comprised PBMCs. These TCRs come from a woman younger than 30 in good health and CMV-seronegative.

This clone was counted only a few times. Other DNA sequences in the sample encode the same CDR3. The J gene is TRBJ1-2, the V gene TRBV27; tentative D call: TRBD1 (5 bases). The CDR3 loop spans 13 amino acids. From germline, CDR1 is MNHEY and CDR2 SMNVEV (reference sequence). The V end lost 2 bases, the J end lost 6 bases, and 10 bases lay between the germline ends. CDR3 DNA sequence: TGTGCCAGCAGTTTAAGTGGGGGGGATGGCTACACCTTC. Translating gives CASSLSGGDGYTF.

The genes are TRBV2 and TRBJ1-5; TRBD1 is a possible D gene (6 bases). CDR1 and CDR2 from the germline V gene are SNHLY and FYNNEI. V was cut by 6 bases and J by 2 bases, with 17 bases left in between. CDR3 length: 16 residues. CDR3 sequence reads: CASRPATGLGNQPQHF. The CDR3 nucleotides read TGTGCCAGCAGACCCGCGACAGGTTTGGGCAATCAGCCCCAGCATTTT.

The rearrangement joins TRBV7-2 to TRBJ1-1, with D possibly being TRBD1 (5 bases). Trimming pared 6 bases from V and 7 bases from J, leaving 12 bases between. CDR3 length: 12 residues. Germline CDR1 is SGHTA and CDR2 is FQGNSA. The CDR3 DNA follows: TGTGCCAGCAGTTACGGACATTTTGAAGCTTTCTTT. Translation gives CASSYGHFEAFF.

This chain links TRBV5-1 with TRBJ2-5; tentatively, D is TRBD2 (5 bases). Germline values: CDR1 SGHRS, CDR2 YFSETQ. Trimming shortened V by 2 bases and J by 4 bases, and 21 bases separated the two germline ends. The CDR3 sequence is 17 residues long. The CDR3, as DNA: TGCGCCAGCAGCTTAGGAGGTGACCCTAGAGGGATAGAGACCCAGTACTTC. Its protein product is CASSLGGDPRGIETQYF. The whole variable domain, remainder taken from reference TRBV5-1 and TRBJ2-5, is KAGVTQTPRYLIKTRGQQVTLSCSPISGHRSVSWYQQTPGQGLQFLFEYFSETQRNKGNFPGRFSGRQFSNSRSEMNVSTLELGDSALYLCASSLGGDPRGIETQYFGPGTRLLVL.

The J gene is TRBJ2-2, the V gene TRBV29-1; tentative D call: TRBD1 (6 bases). V gave up 6 bases and J gave up 1 base, with 12 bases separating them. Germline V gene data show CDR1 as SQVTM and CDR2 as ANQGSEA. CDR3 length: 14 residues. This chain's CDR3 is CSVGDIRNTGELFF. As DNA, the CDR3 is TGCAGCGTGGGGGACATCCGGAACACCGGGGAGCTGTTTTTT.

The rearrangement uses TRBV5-6 and TRBJ2-7, with 8 nucleotides matching TRBD1. Trimming removed 0 bases from V and 3 bases from J; junction bases left unmatched: 8. Germline-derived CDR1 and CDR2 are SGHDT and YYEEEE. The CDR3 totals 16 residues. The CDR3 sequence is CASSLGGQGALYEQYF. The CDR3 coding sequence is TGTGCCAGCAGCTTGGGTGGACAGGGTGCCCTCTACGAGCAGTACTTC.

V is TRBV2 and J is TRBJ1-6; 8 nucleotides line up with TRBD1. V trimming: 5 bases; J trimming: 8 bases; junction bases outside the gene matches: 5. This CDR3 has 14 amino acids. The germline V gene encodes CDR1 SNHLY and CDR2 FYNNEI. The CDR3 loop reads CASSIDRGDSPLHF. As DNA, the CDR3 is TGTGCCAGCAGTATCGACAGGGGTGATTCACCCCTCCACTTT.

The chain employs TRBV6-6 and TRBJ1-1; D gene ambiguous. Germline CDR1 is MNHNY and CDR2 is SVGAGI (reference sequence). Trimming left V 5 bases short and J 0 bases short, with 13 bases between. CDR3 length: 15 residues. The CDR3 DNA follows: TGTGCCAGCAGTGGCACAGTCCCCCTGAACACTGAAGCTTTCTTT. The encoded protein is CASSGTVPLNTEAFF.

In the case of this clone: The junction and the germline gene differ at one end; a read error may be behind it. V and J are TRBV6-5 and TRBJ1-5; 8 bases are a match to TRBD1. Germline V lookup: CDR1 MNHEY, CDR2 SVGAGI. The CDR3 runs to 13 residues. In DNA form, the CDR3 reads TGTGCCAGCACCCAGGGGGCGGGTCAGTCCCAGCATTTT. Translation: CASTQGAGQSQHF.

The chain links TRBV6-5 to TRBJ2-1; 9 positions match TRBD2. This CDR3 is built from 13 residues. The germline V gene encodes CDR1 MNHEY and CDR2 SVGAGI. Losses at the gene ends were 8 bases for V and 2 bases for J; bases not matched to a gene: 1. The CDR3 loop is CASAGGPYNEQFF. The DNA for the CDR3 is TGTGCCAGCGCGGGGGGGCCCTACAATGAGCAGTTCTTC.

The genes are TRBV11-3 and TRBJ2-1, with TRBD2 matching over 13 bases. The germline CDR1 and CDR2 sequences are SGHNT and YENEEA. This CDR3 is 15 amino acids long. Trimming took 5 bases from V and 7 from J; bases not matched to a gene: 5. CDR3 in DNA: TGTGCCAGCAGCCTCCAGGGACTAGCGGGGAATGAGCAGTTCTTC. This codes for CASSLQGLAGNEQFF.

The chain is built from TRBV28 and TRBJ2-3; D might be TRBD2 (5 bases). Germline values: CDR1 MDHEN, CDR2 SYDVKM. V gave up 3 bases and J gave up 2 bases, with 12 bases separating them. CDR3 length: 15 residues. The CDR3 spells CASSLGRGVTDTQYF. The CDR3 DNA reads TGTGCCAGCAGTTTGGGTCGGGGAGTCACAGATACGCAGTATTTT.

The chain carries TRBV6-4 and TRBJ1-1, with D tentatively TRBD1 (5 bases). Trimming shortened V by 6 bases and J by 1 base, and 12 bases separated the two germline ends. CDR1 MRHNA and CDR2 SNTAGT come from the germline V gene. The CDR3 spans 14 residues. In DNA form, the CDR3 reads TGTGCCAGCAGAGCTCGGGGGGGGAACACTGAAGCTTTCTTT. It translates to CASRARGGNTEAFF.

The chain is built from TRBV4-1 and TRBJ2-3; D gene ambiguous. V was shortened by 3 bases and J by 2 bases, with 12 bases between the two germline ends. Germline values: CDR1 MGHRA, CDR2 YSYEKL. The CDR3 runs 15 residues. The CDR3 loop is CASSQIEPITDTQYF. The CDR3 DNA sequence: TGCGCCAGCAGCCAGATCGAGCCTATCACAGATACGCAGTATTTT.